This paragraph covers one T cell receptor beta chain sequence. Its specificity is not known. The sample contains more than one DNA sequence encoding this CDR3. Sequencing was performed with immunoSEQ multiplex PCR; in TCRdb, only in-frame clones are kept and a portion is missing. Among over 10,000 clones listed, around nine tenths were seen once. This CDR3 is built from 17 residues. Trimming cost V 5 bases and J 1 base; bases outside gene matches: 5. Germline CDR1 is MNHEY and CDR2 is SMNVEV (reference sequence). The data derive from a study of T cells in narcolepsy. About the study: Healthy controls were enrolled alongside patients with narcolepsy type 1 or type 2.

General study findings and limits: Comparing one patient's CSF and blood CD4+ clonotypes highlighted HCRT- and TRIB2-specific autoreactive clonotypes.

This chain connects TRBV27 to TRBJ2-6, with 10 nucleotides matching TRBD1. This receptor was obtained from a human donor with narcolepsy. The sequenced sample was CD45RA- memory CD4+ T cells from PBMCs. CDR3 DNA sequence: TGTGCCAGCAGTCGGGACAGGGGAGATTCTGGGGCCAACGTCCTGACTTTC. Translation gives CASSRDRGDSGANVLTF.